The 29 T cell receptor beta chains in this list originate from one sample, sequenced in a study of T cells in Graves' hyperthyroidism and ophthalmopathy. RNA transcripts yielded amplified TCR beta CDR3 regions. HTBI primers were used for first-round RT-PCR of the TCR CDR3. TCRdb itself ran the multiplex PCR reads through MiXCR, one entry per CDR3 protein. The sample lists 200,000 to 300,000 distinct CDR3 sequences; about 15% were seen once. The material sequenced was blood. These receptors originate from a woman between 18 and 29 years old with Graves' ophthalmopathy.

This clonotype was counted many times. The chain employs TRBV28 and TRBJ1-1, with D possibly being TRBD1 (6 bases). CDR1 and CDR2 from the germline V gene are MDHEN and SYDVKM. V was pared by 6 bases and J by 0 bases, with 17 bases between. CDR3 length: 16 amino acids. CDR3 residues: CASRETGFNMNTEAFF. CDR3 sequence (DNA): TGTGCCAGCAGAGAAACAGGGTTCAACATGAACACTGAAGCTTTCTTT.

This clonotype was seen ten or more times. The CDR3 loop is CASSLGVNDAGYSNQPQHF. The CDR3 DNA reads as TGTGCCAGCAGTTTAGGGGTTAATGATGCGGGTTATAGCAATCAGCCCCAGCATTTT. This rearrangement joins TRBV28 to TRBJ1-5; D is ambiguous. Germline CDR1 MDHEN, CDR2 SYDVKM. The CDR3 totals 19 residues. Between the trimmed V and J ends, which lost 2 bases and 0 bases, there was a span of 20 bases.

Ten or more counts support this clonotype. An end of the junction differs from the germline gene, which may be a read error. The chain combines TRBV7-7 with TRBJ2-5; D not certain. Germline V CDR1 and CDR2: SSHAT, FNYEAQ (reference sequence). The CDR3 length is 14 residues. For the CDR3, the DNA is TGTGCTAGCAGCTTCGGACCTTACCAAGAGACCCAGTACTTC. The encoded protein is CASSFGPYQETQYF.

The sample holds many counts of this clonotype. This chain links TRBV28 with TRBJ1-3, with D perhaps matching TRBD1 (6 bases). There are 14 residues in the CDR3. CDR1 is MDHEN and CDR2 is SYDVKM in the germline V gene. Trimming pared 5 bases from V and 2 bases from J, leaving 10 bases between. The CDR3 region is CASSTGRTGNTIYF. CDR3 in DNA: TGTGCCAGCAGTACAGGGAGAACTGGAAACACCATATATTTT.

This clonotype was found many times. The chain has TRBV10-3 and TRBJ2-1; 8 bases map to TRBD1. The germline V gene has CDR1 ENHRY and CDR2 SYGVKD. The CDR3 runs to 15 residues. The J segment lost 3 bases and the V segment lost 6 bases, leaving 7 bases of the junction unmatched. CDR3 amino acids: CAISDRDRYYNEQFF. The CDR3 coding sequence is TGTGCCATCAGCGACCGGGACAGGTACTACAATGAGCAGTTCTTC.

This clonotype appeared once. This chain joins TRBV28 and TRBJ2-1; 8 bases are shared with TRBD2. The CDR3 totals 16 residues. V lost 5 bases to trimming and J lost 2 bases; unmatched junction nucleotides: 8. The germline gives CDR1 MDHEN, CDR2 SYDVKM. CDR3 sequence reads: CASSRRSGVTYNEQFF. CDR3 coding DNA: TGTGCCAGCAGTCGTCGTAGCGGGGTGACCTACAATGAGCAGTTCTTC.

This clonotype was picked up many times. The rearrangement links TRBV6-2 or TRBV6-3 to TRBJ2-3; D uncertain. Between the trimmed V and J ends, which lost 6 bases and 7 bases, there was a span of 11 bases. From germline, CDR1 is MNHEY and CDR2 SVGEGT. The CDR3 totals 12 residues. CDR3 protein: CASRTHENTQYF. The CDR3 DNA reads TGTGCCAGCAGGACCCACGAGAATACGCAGTATTTT.

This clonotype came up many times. The CDR3 reads CASSQVGELFF. For the CDR3, the DNA is TGTGCCAGCAGCCAAGTCGGGGAGCTGTTTTTT. This chain connects TRBV3-1 to TRBJ2-2; D ambiguous. This CDR3 has 11 residues. Trimming took off 1 base at V and 7 bases at J, with 1 base between the two ends. From germline, CDR1 is LGHDT and CDR2 YNNKEL (reference sequence).

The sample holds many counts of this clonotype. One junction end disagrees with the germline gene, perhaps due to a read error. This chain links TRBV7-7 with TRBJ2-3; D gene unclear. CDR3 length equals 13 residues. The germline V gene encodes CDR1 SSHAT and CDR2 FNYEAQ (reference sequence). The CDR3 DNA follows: TGTGCTAGCAGCTCCGAAGGGACAGATACGCAGTATTTT. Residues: CASSSEGTDTQYF.

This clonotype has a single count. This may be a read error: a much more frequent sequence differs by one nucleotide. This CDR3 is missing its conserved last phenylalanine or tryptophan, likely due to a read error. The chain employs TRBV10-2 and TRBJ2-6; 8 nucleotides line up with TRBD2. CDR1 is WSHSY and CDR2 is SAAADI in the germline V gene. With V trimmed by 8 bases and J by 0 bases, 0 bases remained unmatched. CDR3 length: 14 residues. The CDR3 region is CASAGGSGANVLTY. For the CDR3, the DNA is TGCGCCAGCGCGGGAGGCTCTGGGGCCAACGTCCTGACTTAC.

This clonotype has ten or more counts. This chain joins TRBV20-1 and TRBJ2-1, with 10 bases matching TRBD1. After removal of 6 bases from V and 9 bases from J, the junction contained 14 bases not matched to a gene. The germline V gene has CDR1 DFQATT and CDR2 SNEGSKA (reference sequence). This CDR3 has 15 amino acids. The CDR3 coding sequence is TGCAGTGCCGCACCGGGACAGGGGAGTCCTGGTGAGCAGTTCTTC. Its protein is CSAAPGQGSPGEQFF.

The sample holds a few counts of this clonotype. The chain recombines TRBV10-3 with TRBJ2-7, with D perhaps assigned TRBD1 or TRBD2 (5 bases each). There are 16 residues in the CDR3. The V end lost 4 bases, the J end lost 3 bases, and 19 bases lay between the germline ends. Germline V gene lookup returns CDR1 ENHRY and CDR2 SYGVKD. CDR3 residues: CAISAPSGTGVYEQYF. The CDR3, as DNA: TGTGCCATCAGTGCCCCCTCCGGGACGGGCGTCTACGAGCAGTACTTC.

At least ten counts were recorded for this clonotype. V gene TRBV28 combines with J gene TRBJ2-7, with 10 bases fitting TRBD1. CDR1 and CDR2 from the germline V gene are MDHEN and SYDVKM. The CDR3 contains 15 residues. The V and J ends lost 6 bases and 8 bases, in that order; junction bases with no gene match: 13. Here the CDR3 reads CASRLEDRGLYKQYF. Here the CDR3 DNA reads TGTGCCAGCAGATTGGAAGACAGGGGGCTATACAAGCAGTACTTC.

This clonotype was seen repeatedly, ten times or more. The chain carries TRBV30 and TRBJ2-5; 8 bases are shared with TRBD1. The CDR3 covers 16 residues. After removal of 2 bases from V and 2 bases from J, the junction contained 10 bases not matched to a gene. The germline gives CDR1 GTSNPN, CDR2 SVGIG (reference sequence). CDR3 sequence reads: CAWSLGPRTGQETQYF. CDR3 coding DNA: TGTGCCTGGAGTTTGGGCCCTAGGACAGGGCAAGAGACCCAGTACTTC.

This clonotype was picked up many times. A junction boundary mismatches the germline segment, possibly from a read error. CDR3 loop: CASSSSGFYNEQFF. The CDR3 coding sequence is TGTGCCAGCAGTTCTAGCGGGTTCTACAACGAGCAGTTCTTC. V is TRBV7-3 and J is TRBJ2-1; 8 bases align to TRBD2. The germline V gene has CDR1 SGHTA and CDR2 FQGTGA. This CDR3 region has 14 residues.

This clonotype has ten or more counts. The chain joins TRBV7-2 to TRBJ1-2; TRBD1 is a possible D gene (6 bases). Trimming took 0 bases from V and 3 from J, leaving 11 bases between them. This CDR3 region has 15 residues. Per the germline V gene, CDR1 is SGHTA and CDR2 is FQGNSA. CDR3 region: CASSLAPDSYYGYTF. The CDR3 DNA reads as TGTGCCAGCAGCTTAGCGCCGGACAGCTACTATGGCTACACCTTC.

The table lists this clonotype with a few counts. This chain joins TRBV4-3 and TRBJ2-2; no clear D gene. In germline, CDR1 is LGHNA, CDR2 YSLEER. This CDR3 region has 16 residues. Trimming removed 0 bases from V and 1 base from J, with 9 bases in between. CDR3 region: CASSQELPGNTGELFF. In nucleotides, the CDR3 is TGCGCCAGCAGCCAAGAATTGCCGGGGAACACCGGGGAGCTGTTTTTT.

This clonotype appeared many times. For the CDR3, the DNA is TGTGCCAGCAGCCAAGACCGGCCCAAAGGCGCGGGGGATCCAGATACGCAGTATTTT. Translation: CASSQDRPKGAGDPDTQYF. The chain couples TRBV3-1 to TRBJ2-3, with 7 bases identical to TRBD2. Germline V CDR1 and CDR2: LGHDT, YNNKEL (reference sequence). The CDR3 consists of 19 residues. Trimming at V came to 0 bases and at J to 4 bases, leaving 16 bases not matched to a gene.

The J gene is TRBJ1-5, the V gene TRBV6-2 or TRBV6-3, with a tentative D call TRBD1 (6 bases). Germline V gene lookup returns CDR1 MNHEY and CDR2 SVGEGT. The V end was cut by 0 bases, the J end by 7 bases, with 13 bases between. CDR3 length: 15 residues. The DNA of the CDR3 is TGTGCCAGCAGTTACTCAGGGGGGTTCAGGCAGCCCCAGCATTTT. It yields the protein CASSYSGGFRQPQHF.

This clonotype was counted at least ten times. Written as DNA, the CDR3 is TGTGCCAGCAGGGGACAGGGGTATCAGCCCCAGCATTTT. It translates to CASRGQGYQPQHF. The chain uses TRBV6-1 and TRBJ1-5; 10 bases line up with TRBD1. Trimming cost V 6 bases and J 5 bases; bases outside gene matches: 1. Germline V gives CDR1 MNHNS, CDR2 SASEGT. The CDR3 is made up of 13 amino acids.

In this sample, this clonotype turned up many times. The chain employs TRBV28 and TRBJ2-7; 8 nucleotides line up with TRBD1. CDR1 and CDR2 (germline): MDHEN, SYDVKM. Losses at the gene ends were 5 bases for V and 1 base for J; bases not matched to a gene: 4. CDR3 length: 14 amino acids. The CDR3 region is CASSPGQESYEQYF. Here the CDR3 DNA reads TGTGCCAGCAGTCCGGGACAGGAGTCCTACGAGCAGTACTTC.

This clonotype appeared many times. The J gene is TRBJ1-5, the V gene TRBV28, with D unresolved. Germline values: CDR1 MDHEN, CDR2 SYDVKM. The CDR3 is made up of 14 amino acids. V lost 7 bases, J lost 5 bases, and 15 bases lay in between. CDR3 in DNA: TGTGCCAGCACCGTCCGGGGTGGGGATCAGCCCCAGCATTTT. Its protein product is CASTVRGGDQPQHF.

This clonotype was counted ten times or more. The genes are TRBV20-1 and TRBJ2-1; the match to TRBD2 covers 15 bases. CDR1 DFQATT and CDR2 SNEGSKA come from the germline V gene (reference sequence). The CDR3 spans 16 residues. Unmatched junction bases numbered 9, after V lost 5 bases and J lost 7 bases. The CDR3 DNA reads TGCAGTGCTTCCGGGACTAGCGGGGGGTACGTGAATGAGCAGTTCTTC. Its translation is CSASGTSGGYVNEQFF.

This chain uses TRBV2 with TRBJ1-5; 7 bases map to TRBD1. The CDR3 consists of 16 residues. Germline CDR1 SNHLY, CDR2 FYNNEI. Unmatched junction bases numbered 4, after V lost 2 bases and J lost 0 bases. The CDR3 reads CASSETGAYSNQPQHF. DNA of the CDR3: TGTGCCAGCAGTGAAACAGGGGCGTATAGCAATCAGCCCCAGCATTTT.

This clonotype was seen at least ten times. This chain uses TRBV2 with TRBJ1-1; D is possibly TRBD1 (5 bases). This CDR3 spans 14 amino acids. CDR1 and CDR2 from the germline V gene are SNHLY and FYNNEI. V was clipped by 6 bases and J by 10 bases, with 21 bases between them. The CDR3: CASRGPDVGSGAFF. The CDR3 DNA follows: TGTGCCAGCAGGGGGCCCGACGTCGGCTCGGGAGCTTTCTTT.

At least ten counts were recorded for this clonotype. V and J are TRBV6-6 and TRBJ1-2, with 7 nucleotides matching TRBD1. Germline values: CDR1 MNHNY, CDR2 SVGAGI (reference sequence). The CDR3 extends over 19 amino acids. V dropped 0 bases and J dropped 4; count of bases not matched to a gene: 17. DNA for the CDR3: TGTGCCAGCAGTTACTCGACCATAAAGACAGGGAGCACTCTCTATGGCTACACCTTC. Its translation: CASSYSTIKTGSTLYGYTF.

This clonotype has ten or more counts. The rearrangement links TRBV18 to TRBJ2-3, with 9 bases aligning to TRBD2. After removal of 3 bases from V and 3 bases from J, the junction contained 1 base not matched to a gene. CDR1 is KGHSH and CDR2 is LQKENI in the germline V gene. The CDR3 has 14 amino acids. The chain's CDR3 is CASSPSGSTDTQYF. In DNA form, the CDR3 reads TGTGCCAGCTCACCTAGCGGGAGTACAGATACGCAGTATTTT.

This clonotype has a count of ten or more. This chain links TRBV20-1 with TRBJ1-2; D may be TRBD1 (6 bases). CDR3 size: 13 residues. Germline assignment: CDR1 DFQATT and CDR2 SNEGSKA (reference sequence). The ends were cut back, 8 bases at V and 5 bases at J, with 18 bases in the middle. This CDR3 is CSPSGGETYGYTF. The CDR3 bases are TGCAGTCCCTCGGGGGGCGAAACGTATGGCTACACCTTC.

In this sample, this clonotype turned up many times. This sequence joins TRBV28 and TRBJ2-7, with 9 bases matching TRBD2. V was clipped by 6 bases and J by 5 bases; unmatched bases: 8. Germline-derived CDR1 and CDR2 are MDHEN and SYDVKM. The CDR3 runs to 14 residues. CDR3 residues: CASSLLAGRDEQYF. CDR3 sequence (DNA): TGTGCCAGCAGCCTTCTAGCGGGAAGAGACGAGCAGTACTTC. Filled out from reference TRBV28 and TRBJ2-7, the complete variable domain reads DVKVTQSSRYLVKRTGEKVFLECVQDMDHENMFWYRQDPGLGLRLIYFSYDVKMKEKGDIPEGYSVSREKKERFSLILESASTNQTSMYLCASSLLAGRDEQYFGPGTRLTVT.